These T cell receptor beta chains were read from a single sample in a study of blood T cell repertoires in COVID-19. The data were produced by immunoSEQ multiplex PCR, yet TCRdb's version contains in-frame clones alone and is incomplete. Here the sample spans 180,000 or so clones, less than 80% being singletons. The specimen was peripheral blood. These receptors were obtained from a man aged 45-65 years who had recovered from COVID-19. The CDR3 runs from the conserved cysteine through the conserved F or W. D genes are given only for firm matches. Rows may omit the clone size; those that give it use once, few, many or a size class.

TRBV7-2	TRBJ2-3	once	NA	TGTGCCAGCAGCCCAGCTGGGGCGGGGATTACAGATACGCAGTATTTT	CASSPAGAGITDTQYF
TRBV29-1	TRBJ2-7	few	TRBD1	TGCAGCGTTGGACAGGGGCCAATCTACGAGCAGTACTTC	CSVGQGPIYEQYF
TRBV4-1	TRBJ1-6	NA	NA	TGCGCCAGCAGCCTCGGTGTTCGTTCACCCCTCCACTTT	CASSLGVRSPLHF
TRBV9	TRBJ2-5	NA	TRBD2	TGTGCCAGCAGCGTAGACCCCCCTCTGGCTGGGGTAGCGGGAGGTATCCAAGAGACCCAGTACTTC	CASSVDPPLAGVAGGIQETQYF
TRBV5-1	TRBJ2-1	NA	TRBD2	TGCGCCAGCAGCCAAATTCTAGCGGGAGGGCAAAATGAGCAGTTCTTC	CASSQILAGGQNEQFF
TRBV7-8	TRBJ1-1	NA	NA	TGTGCCAGCAGCCGACAACAGAACACTGAAGCTTTCTTT	CASSRQQNTEAFF
TRBV2	TRBJ1-4	NA	NA	TGTGCCAGCCACGGGGAGATGGGTGAAAAACTGTTTTTT	CASHGEMGEKLFF
TRBV5-1	TRBJ2-2	NA	TRBD2	TGCGCCAGCAGCTTGGAAGCGGGAGGGCCGAACACCGGGGAGCTGTTTTTT	CASSLEAGGPNTGELFF
TRBV7-2	TRBJ2-7	once	TRBD1	TGTGCCAGCAGCACACCATTCGGACAGGGCGATATGTACGAGCAGTACTTC	CASSTPFGQGDMYEQYF
TRBV30	TRBJ1-3	NA	TRBD1	TGTGCCTTCGCCGGACAGGGTTACTCTGGAAACACCATATATTTT	CAFAGQGYSGNTIYF
TRBV29-1	TRBJ1-1	few	NA	TGCAGCGGGCGGGACCAGGGACGTGGATTCACTGAAGCTTTCTTT	CSGRDQGRGFTEAFF
TRBV9	TRBJ1-1	NA	TRBD1	TGTGCCAGCAGCAGACTAGAGGGTCACAGGGGGCTACTATTGAACACTGAAGCTTTCTTT	CASSRLEGHRGLLLNTEAFF
TRBV3-1/TRBV3-2	TRBJ2-1	NA	TRBD2	TGTGCCAGCAGCCAAGGTGGGACTAGTTTCGGACAGTTCTTC	CASSQGGTSFGQFF
TRBV27	TRBJ2-2	many	NA	TGTGCCAGCAGTTTTAGTAGTAGGGGCCACACCGGGGAGCTGTTTTTT	CASSFSSRGHTGELFF
TRBV6-2/TRBV6-3	TRBJ1-6	NA	NA	TGTGCCAGCGGCCTCACCCGCTGGGCTCCCCTCCACTTT	CASGLTRWAPLHF
TRBV2	TRBJ2-1	NA	TRBD2	TGTGCCACCCCCGGGACTAGCGCCGAGAGCTACAATGAGCAGTTCTTC	CATPGTSAESYNEQFF
TRBV9	TRBJ2-1	once	TRBD2	TGTGCCAGCCAGCTTTCCTGGGGGGGTGAGCAGTTCTTC	CASQLSWGGEQFF
TRBV19	TRBJ1-3	NA	TRBD1	TGTGCCAGTGTAACACAGGGGAGAGCTGGAAACACCATATATTTT	CASVTQGRAGNTIYF
TRBV5-6	TRBJ2-3	NA	TRBD2	TGTGCCAGCAGCTTGACTAGCGCCAGGACAGATACGCAGTATTTT	CASSLTSARTDTQYF
TRBV9	TRBJ1-3	NA	NA	TGTGCCAGCAGCGAGACACGGGGAGGGGCTGGTGGAAACACCATATATTTT	CASSETRGGAGGNTIYF
TRBV30	TRBJ1-4	few	NA	TGTGCCTGGGGCACAGTGGAACTGTTTTTT	CAWGTVELFF
TRBV28	TRBJ1-5	NA	NA	TGTGCCAGCAGCCGTACACATAGCAATCAGCCCCAGCATTTT	CASSRTHSNQPQHF
TRBV2	TRBJ2-2	NA	TRBD1	TGTGCCAGCACCTATATAGGGACAGGGGGCCGTACCGGGGAGCTGTTTTTT	CASTYIGTGGRTGELFF
TRBV7-9	TRBJ1-2	once	TRBD1	TGTGCCAGCAGCTTAGCGGGACAGGGGATTCACTATGGCTACACCTTC	CASSLAGQGIHYGYTF
TRBV7-2	TRBJ2-7	NA	NA	TGTGCCAGCAGCTTAGATGCGGGATACGAGCAGTACTTC	CASSLDAGYEQYF
TRBV30	TRBJ1-5	NA	NA	TGTGCCTGGAGTACCGCGGGGGGGGGCGCGGGCCAGCCCCAGCATTTT	CAWSTAGGGAGQPQHF
TRBV6-2/TRBV6-3	TRBJ2-1	NA	NA	TGTGCCAGCAGCCGTGATGCAGTCCTCTCCTACAATGAGCAGTTCTTC	CASSRDAVLSYNEQFF
TRBV4-1	TRBJ2-4	NA	NA	TGCGCCAGCAGCCAAGAGGGAGCGGCGGGGTGGGGGACTCTAGCCAAAAACATTCAGTACTTC	CASSQEGAAGWGTLAKNIQYF
TRBV14	TRBJ1-1	NA	NA	TGTGCCAGCAGCCAAACAGACATCCCCGGAGGGAACACTGAAGCTTTCTTT	CASSQTDIPGGNTEAFF
TRBV6-4	TRBJ2-1	once	NA	TGTGCCAGCAGTAGGACTGCAAACCTTGCAGGTGAGCAGTTCTTC	CASSRTANLAGEQFF
TRBV4-3	TRBJ1-1	NA	NA	TGCGCCAGCAGCCAAGCGGGGGGGTCGATGGTCGCTTTCTTT	CASSQAGGSMVAFF
TRBV19	TRBJ1-3	NA	TRBD1	TGTGCCAGTAGTATTCCGGGACAGGGAATGAACACCATATATTTT	CASSIPGQGMNTIYF
TRBV6-5	TRBJ2-7	NA	TRBD2	TGTGCCAGCAGCCCACAGACTAGCGGGCAGATGAAGGAGTACTTC	CASSPQTSGQMKEYF
TRBV5-1	TRBJ2-4	once	NA	TGCGCCAGCAGCTTGGGGGCGGGGACCAAAAACATTCAGTACTTC	CASSLGAGTKNIQYF
TRBV7-8	TRBJ2-7	NA	NA	TGTGCCAGCAGCCGGAGTAACTACGAGCAGTACTTC	CASSRSNYEQYF
TRBV29-1	TRBJ1-4	NA	TRBD1	TGCAGCGTCTACGGACAGGGGGGAGAAAAACTGTTTTTT	CSVYGQGGEKLFF
TRBV7-3	TRBJ2-1	NA	TRBD2	TGTGCCAGCAGCCCCCTACTAGCGGGAGGAACGGAGGCCTACAATGAGCAGTTCTTC	CASSPLLAGGTEAYNEQFF
TRBV24-1	TRBJ1-2	NA	NA	TGTGCCACCAGTGATTTTAGCTATGGCTACACCTTC	CATSDFSYGYTF
TRBV7-8	TRBJ1-4	NA	NA	TGTGCCAGCAGCTCTGTATACCGGGATCCTCTGTTTTTT	CASSSVYRDPLFF
TRBV29-1	TRBJ2-7	NA	TRBD1	TGCAGCGTTGATCAATCGGGTGGAGGACAGGGTGCCGCCGAGCAGTACTTC	CSVDQSGGGQGAAEQYF
TRBV30	TRBJ1-1	few	NA	TGTGCCTGGAGCCCGGGATACAACACTGAAGCTTTCTTT	CAWSPGYNTEAFF